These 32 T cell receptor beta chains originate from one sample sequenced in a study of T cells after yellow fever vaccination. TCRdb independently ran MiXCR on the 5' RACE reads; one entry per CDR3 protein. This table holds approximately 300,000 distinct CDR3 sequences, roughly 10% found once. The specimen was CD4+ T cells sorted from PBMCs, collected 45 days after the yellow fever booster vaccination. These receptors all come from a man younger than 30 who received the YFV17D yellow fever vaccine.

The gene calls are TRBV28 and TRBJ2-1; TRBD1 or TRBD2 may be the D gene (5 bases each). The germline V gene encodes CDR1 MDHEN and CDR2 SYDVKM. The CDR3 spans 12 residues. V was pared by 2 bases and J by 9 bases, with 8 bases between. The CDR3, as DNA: TGTGCCAGCAGTTTAAAGGGGAGTGAGCAGTTCTTC. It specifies CASSLKGSEQFF.

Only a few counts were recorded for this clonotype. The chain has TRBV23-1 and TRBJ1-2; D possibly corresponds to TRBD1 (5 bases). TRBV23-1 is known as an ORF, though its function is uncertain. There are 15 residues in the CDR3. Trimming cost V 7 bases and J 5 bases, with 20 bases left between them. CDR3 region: CASIRRGSHPYGYTF. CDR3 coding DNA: TGCGCCAGCATAAGGCGGGGCAGCCACCCATATGGCTACACCTTC.

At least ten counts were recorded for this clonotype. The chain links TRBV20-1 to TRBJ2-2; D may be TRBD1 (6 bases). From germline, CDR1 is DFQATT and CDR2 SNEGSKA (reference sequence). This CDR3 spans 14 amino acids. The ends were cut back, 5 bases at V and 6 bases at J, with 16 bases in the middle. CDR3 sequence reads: CSAAGSEGAGELFF. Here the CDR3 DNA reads TGCAGTGCTGCCGGTAGCGAGGGGGCCGGGGAGCTGTTTTTT.

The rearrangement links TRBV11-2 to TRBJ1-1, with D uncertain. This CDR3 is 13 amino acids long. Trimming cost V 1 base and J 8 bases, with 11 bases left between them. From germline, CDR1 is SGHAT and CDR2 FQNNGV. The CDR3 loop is CASSLAHPLEAFF. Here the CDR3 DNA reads TGTGCCAGCAGCTTAGCCCACCCCTTAGAAGCTTTCTTT.

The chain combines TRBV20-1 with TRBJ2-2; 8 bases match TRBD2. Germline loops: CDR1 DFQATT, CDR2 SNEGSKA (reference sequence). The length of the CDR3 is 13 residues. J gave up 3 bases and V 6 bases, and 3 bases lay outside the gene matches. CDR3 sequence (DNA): TGCAGTGCACGGGGGGGATACACCGGGGAGCTGTTTTTT. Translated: CSARGGYTGELFF.

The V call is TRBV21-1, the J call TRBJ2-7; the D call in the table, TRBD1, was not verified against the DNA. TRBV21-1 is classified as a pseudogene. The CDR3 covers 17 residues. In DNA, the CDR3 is TGTGCCAGCAGCCGGCCCGGTCCAGGGAGTCCCTCCTACGAGCAGTACGTC. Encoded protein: CASSRPGPGSPSYEQYV.

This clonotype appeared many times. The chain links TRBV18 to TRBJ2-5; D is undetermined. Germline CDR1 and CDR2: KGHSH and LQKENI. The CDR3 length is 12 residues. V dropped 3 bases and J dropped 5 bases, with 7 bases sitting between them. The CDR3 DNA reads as TGTGCCAGCTCACCGGCCTCGGAGACCCAGTACTTC. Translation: CASSPASETQYF.

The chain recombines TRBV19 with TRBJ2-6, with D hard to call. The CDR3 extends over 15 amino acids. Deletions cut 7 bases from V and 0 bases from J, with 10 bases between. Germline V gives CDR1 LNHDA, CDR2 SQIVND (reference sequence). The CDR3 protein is CASMSGSSGANVLTF. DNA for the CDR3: TGTGCCAGTATGTCAGGATCCTCTGGGGCCAACGTCCTGACTTTC.

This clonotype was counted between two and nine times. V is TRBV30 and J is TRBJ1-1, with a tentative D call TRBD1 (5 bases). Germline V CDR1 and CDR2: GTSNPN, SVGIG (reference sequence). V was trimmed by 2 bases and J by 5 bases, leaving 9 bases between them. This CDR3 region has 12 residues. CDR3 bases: TGTGCCTGGAGTTTGGGGGGTACTGAAGCTTTCTTT. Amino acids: CAWSLGGTEAFF. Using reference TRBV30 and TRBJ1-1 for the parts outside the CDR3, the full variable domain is SQTIHQWPATLVQPVGSPLSLECTVEGTSNPNLYWYRQAAGRGLQLLFYSVGIGQISSEVPQNLSASRPQDRQFILSSKKLLLSDSGFYLCAWSLGGTEAFFGQGTRLTVV.

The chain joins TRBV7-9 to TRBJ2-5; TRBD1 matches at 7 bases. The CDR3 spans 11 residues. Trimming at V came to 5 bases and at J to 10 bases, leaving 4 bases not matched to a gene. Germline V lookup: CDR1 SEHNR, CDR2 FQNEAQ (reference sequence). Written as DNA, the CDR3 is TGTGCCAGCAGCGGAACAGGGGACCAGTACTTC. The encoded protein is CASSGTGDQYF.

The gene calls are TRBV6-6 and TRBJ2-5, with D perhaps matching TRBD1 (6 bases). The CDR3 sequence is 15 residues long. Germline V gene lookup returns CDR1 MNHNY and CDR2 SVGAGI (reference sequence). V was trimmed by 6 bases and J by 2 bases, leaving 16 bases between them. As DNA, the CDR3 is TGTGCCAGCAGACCGTGGACAGATACGCAAGAGACCCAGTACTTC. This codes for CASRPWTDTQETQYF.

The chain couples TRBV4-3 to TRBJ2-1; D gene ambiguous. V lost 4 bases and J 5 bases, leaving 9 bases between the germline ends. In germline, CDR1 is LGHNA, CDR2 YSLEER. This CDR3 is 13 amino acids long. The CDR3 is CASSPAWNNEQFF. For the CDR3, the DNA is TGCGCCAGCAGCCCTGCCTGGAACAATGAGCAGTTCTTC.

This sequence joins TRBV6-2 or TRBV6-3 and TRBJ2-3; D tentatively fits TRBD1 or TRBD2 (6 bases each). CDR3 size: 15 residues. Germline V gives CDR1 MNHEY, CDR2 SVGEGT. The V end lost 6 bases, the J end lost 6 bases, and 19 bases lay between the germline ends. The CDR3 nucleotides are TGTGCCAGCAGAAGGGGGGTCCAGACGACGGATACGCAGTATTTT. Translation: CASRRGVQTTDTQYF.

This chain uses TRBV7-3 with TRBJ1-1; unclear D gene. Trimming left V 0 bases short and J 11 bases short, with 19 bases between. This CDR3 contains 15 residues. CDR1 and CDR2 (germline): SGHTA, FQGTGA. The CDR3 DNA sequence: TGTGCCAGCAGCTTAACGGTCGGCCCCAGCGTGCTCGCTTTCTTT. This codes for CASSLTVGPSVLAFF. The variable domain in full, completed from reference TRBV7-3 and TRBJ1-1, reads GAGVSQTPSNKVTEKGKYVELRCDPISGHTALYWYRQSLGQGPEFLIYFQGTGAADDSGLPNDRFFAVRPEGSVSTLKIQRTERGDSAVYLCASSLTVGPSVLAFFGQGTRLTVV.

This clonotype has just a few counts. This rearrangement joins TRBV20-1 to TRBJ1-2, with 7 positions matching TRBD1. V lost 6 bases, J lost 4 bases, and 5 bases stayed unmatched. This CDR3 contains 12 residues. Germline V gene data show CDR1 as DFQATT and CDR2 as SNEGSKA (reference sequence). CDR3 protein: CSATHRGYGYTF. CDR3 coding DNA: TGCAGTGCGACCCACAGGGGCTATGGCTACACCTTC.

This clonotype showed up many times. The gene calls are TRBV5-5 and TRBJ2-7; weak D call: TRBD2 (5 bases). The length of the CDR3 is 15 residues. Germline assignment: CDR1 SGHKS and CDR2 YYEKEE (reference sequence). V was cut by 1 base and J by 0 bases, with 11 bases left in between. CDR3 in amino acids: CASSLPGSSSYEQYF. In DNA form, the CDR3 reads TGTGCCAGCAGCTTGCCTGGGAGTAGCTCCTACGAGCAGTACTTC.

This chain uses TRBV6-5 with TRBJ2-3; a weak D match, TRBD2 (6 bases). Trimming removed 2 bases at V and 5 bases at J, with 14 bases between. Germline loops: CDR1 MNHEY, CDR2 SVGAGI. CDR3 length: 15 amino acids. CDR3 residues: CASSYSGGALDTQYF. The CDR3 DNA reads TGTGCCAGCAGTTACAGCGGCGGGGCCCTAGATACGCAGTATTTT.

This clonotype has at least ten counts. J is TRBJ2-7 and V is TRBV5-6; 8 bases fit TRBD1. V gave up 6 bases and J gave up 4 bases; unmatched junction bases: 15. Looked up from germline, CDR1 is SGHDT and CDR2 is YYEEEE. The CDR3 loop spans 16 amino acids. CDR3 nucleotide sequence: TGTGCCAGCACCTCAACGACAGGGGAAGTGTTGTACGAGCAGTACTTC. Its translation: CASTSTTGEVLYEQYF.

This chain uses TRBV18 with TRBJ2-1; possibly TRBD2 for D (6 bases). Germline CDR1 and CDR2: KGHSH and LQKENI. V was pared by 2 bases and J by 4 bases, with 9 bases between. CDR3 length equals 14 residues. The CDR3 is CASSPSEGYNEQFF. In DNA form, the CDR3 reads TGTGCCAGCTCACCATCGGAGGGGTACAATGAGCAGTTCTTC.

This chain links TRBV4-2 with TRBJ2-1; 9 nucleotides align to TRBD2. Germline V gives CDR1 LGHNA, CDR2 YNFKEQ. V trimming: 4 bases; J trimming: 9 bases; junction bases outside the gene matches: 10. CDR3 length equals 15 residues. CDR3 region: CASSPGGGDGGEQFF. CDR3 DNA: TGTGCCAGCAGCCCAGGCGGGGGGGATGGAGGTGAGCAGTTCTTC.

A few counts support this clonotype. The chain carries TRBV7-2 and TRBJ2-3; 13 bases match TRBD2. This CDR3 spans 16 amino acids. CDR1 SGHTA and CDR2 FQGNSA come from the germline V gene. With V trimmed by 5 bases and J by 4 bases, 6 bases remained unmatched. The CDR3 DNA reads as TGTGCCAGCAGCGCAACTAGCGGGGGGGCCCCAGATACGCAGTATTTT. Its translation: CASSATSGGAPDTQYF.

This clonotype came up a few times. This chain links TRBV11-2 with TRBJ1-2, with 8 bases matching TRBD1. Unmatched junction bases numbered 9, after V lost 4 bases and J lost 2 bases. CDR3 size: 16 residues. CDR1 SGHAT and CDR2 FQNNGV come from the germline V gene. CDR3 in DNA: TGTGCCAGCAGCTCACTCAAGAGGACAGGGAACTATGGCTACACCTTC. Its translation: CASSSLKRTGNYGYTF.

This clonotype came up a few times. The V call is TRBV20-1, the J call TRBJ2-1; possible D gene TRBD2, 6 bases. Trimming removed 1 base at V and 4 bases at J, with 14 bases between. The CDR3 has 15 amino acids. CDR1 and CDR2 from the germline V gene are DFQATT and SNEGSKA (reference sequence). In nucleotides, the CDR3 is TGCAGTGCTAGAGCGCCGGGACTGCGGTACAATGAGCAGTTCTTC. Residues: CSARAPGLRYNEQFF.

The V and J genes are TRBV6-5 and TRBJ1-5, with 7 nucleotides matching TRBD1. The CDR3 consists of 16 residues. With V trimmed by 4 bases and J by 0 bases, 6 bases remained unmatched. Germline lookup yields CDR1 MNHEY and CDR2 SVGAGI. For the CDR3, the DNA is TGTGCCAGCAGTTCGCGATACAGGGGTAGCAATCAGCCCCAGCATTTT. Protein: CASSSRYRGSNQPQHF.

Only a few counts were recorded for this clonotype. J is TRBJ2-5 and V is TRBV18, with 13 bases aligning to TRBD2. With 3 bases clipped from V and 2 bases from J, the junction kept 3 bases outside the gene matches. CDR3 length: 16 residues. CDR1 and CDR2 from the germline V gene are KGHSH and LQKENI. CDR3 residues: CASSPATSGGQETQYF. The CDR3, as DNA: TGTGCCAGCTCACCGGCGACTAGCGGGGGGCAAGAGACCCAGTACTTC.

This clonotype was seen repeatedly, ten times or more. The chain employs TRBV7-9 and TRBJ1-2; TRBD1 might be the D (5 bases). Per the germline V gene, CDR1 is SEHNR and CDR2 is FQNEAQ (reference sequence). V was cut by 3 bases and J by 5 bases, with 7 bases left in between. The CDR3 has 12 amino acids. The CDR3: CASSFRAYGYTF. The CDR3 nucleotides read TGTGCCAGCAGCTTCAGGGCATATGGCTACACCTTC.

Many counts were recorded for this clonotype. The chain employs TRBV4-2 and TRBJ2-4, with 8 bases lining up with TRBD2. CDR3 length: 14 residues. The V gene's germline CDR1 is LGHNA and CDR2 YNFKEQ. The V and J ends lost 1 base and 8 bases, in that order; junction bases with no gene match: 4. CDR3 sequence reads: CASSQGAAGDIQYF. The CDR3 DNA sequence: TGTGCCAGCAGCCAAGGGGCAGCGGGAGACATTCAGTACTTC.

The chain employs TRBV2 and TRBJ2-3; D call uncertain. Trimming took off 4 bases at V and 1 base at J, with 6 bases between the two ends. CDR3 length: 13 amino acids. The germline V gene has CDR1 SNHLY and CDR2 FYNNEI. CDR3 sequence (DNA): TGTGCCAGCAGTGTGTGGGGCACAGATACGCAGTATTTT. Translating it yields CASSVWGTDTQYF.

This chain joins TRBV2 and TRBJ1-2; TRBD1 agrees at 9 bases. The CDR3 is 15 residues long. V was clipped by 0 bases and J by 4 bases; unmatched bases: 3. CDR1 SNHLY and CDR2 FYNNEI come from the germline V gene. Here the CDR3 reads CASSEADRGPYGYTF. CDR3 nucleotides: TGTGCCAGCAGTGAAGCGGACAGGGGTCCCTATGGCTACACCTTC.

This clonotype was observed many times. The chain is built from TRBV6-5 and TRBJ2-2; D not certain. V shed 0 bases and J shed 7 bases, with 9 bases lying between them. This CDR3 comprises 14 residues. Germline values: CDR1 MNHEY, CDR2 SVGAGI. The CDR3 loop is CASSYSGVVGELFF. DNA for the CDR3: TGTGCCAGCAGTTACTCTGGGGTGGTCGGGGAGCTGTTTTTT.

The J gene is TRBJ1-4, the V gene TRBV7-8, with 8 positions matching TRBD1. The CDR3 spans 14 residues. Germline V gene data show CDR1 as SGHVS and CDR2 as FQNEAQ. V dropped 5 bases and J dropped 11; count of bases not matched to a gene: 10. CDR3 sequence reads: CASSTAGGTWKLFF. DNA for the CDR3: TGTGCCAGCAGCACCGCAGGGGGCACGTGGAAACTGTTTTTT.

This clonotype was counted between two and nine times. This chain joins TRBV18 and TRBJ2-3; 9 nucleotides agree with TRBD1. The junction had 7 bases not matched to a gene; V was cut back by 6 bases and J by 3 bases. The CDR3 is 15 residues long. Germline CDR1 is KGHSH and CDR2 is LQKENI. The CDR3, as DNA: TGTGCCAGCTCCCGCAATGGACAGGGGACAGATACGCAGTATTTT. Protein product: CASSRNGQGTDTQYF.